This T cell receptor (beta chain) derives from a study of blood T cell repertoires in COVID-19. Across the study: T cells, B-cell-depleted T cells, or PBMCs supplied cDNA or gDNA.

The germline V and J ends were trimmed by 1 base and 7 bases, with 17 bases remaining between them. The CDR3 consists of 15 residues. Germline values: CDR1 LGHNA, CDR2 YNFKEQ. As originally analysed: Using reference gene primer amplification, nucleated cell counts were estimated. Sequenced by immunoSEQ multiplex PCR; TCRdb stores in-frame clones only, minus some. That table furnishes V, J and clone size, whereas the DNA furnished D and trimming. This sample has a few hundred thousand clones, with 88% found just once. The sequencing input was peripheral blood. The chain combines TRBV4-2 with TRBJ2-7; maybe TRBD2 (6 bases). The TCR comes from a man aged 60 to 75 who had recovered from COVID-19. The CDR3 sequence is CASSQGGDRVEEQYF. The CDR3 DNA reads TGTGCCAGCAGCCAAGGGGGGGACCGGGTTGAAGAGCAGTACTTC.